The T cell receptor beta chain described here comes from a study of blood T cell repertoires in COVID-19. Libraries were prepared by immunoSEQ multiplex PCR; TCRdb keeps only in-frame clonotypes and omits some of them. The sample shows about 170,000 clones, around four fifths of them seen only once. CDR1 and CDR2 (germline): SGHRS, YFSETQ. This CDR3 comprises 15 residues. Trimming removed 2 bases from V and 2 bases from J, with 10 bases in between. Specimen: peripheral blood. The TCR comes from a woman older than 75 with COVID-19, enrolled during active disease. The V gene is TRBV5-1, the J gene TRBJ2-2, with D unresolved. This chain's CDR3 is CASSFVQTNTGELFF. Here the CDR3 DNA reads TGCGCCAGCAGCTTTGTTCAGACAAACACCGGGGAGCTGTTTTTT.